A single sample gave rise to the 10 T cell receptor beta chains below, sequenced in a study of CD8+ T cells in alopecia areata. RNA was extracted and reverse transcribed into cDNA as the sequencing template. The protocol was immunoSEQ multiplex PCR, while the TCRdb copy is restricted to in-frame clones and leaves out a portion. The data hold 150,000 or so clones, with approximately 50% observed a single time. Sequenced sample: CD4+ T cells sorted from blood. The receptors originated from a human donor with alopecia areata.

The V and J genes are TRBV10-3 and TRBJ2-5, with TRBD2 identical over 7 bases. The trim removed 2 bases at V and 5 bases at J, leaving 5 bases unmatched. The CDR3 spans 14 residues. From germline, CDR1 is ENHRY and CDR2 SYGVKD. The CDR3 is CAISEIWEGETQYF. In DNA, the CDR3 is TGTGCCATCAGTGAGATCTGGGAGGGGGAGACCCAGTACTTC.

This rearrangement joins TRBV4-1 to TRBJ2-5, with a weak D call TRBD2 (6 bases). Trimming shortened V by 4 bases and J by 4 bases, and 19 bases separated the two germline ends. The CDR3 totals 16 residues. The germline V gene has CDR1 MGHRA and CDR2 YSYEKL. The CDR3 protein is CASSPNPSGEGETQYF. The CDR3 coding sequence is TGCGCCAGCAGCCCAAACCCATCGGGAGAAGGAGAGACCCAGTACTTC.

The chain is built from TRBV29-1 and TRBJ2-1; 12 nucleotides align to TRBD2. Germline V CDR1 and CDR2: SQVTM, ANQGSEA. Trimming at V came to 2 bases and at J to 10 bases, leaving 6 bases not matched to a gene. The CDR3 has 14 residues. The DNA of the CDR3 is TGCAGCGTTGAACGGACTAGCGGGATTAACGAGCAGTTCTTC. Translated, it gives CSVERTSGINEQFF.

This clone has just a few counts. The chain couples TRBV4-1 to TRBJ2-5; D possibly corresponds to TRBD1 (6 bases). The CDR3 has 15 residues. V lost 3 bases and J 1 base, leaving 12 bases between the germline ends. Germline-derived CDR1 and CDR2 are MGHRA and YSYEKL. DNA for the CDR3: TGCGCCAGCAGCCACCCCGACAGGATCCAAGAGACCCAGTACTTC. This gives the protein CASSHPDRIQETQYF.

V is TRBV30 and J is TRBJ2-7; D may correspond to TRBD1 or TRBD2 (6 bases each). The V end lost 0 bases, the J end lost 7 bases, and 13 bases lay between the germline ends. The CDR3 has 13 amino acids. Germline lookup yields CDR1 GTSNPN and CDR2 SVGIG (reference sequence). The CDR3 region has the DNA TGTGCCTGGAGTGTGGGGGGCCTTACGGAGCAGTACTTC. Its translation: CAWSVGGLTEQYF.

This clone showed up just a few times. The genes are TRBV6-5 and TRBJ1-1; TRBD1 agrees at 8 bases. The CDR3 totals 14 residues. Germline V CDR1 and CDR2: MNHEY, SVGAGI. V lost 6 bases to trimming and J lost 3 bases; unmatched junction nucleotides: 6. CDR3 DNA: TGTGCCAGCAGCCAAAGACAGGGGTACACTGAAGCTTTCTTT. This translates into CASSQRQGYTEAFF.

The gene calls are TRBV5-1 and TRBJ2-5; 9 positions match TRBD1. Trimming cost V 4 bases and J 2 bases; bases outside gene matches: 6. CDR3 length: 15 residues. Germline V lookup: CDR1 SGHRS, CDR2 YFSETQ. The CDR3 reads CASSRAGTGQETQYF. CDR3 coding DNA: TGCGCCAGCAGCCGCGCCGGGACAGGGCAAGAGACCCAGTACTTC.

Concerning this clone: Within the sample, other DNA sequences also encode this same CDR3. The chain links TRBV7-3 to TRBJ1-1; the D gene is possibly TRBD1 (6 bases). Trimming left V 0 bases short and J 2 bases short, with 7 bases between. Germline V CDR1 and CDR2: SGHTA, FQGTGA. CDR3 length equals 14 residues. CDR3: CASSLTGGNTEAFF. CDR3 sequence (DNA): TGTGCCAGCAGCTTAACGGGGGGCAACACTGAAGCTTTCTTT.

J is TRBJ2-5 and V is TRBV14, with TRBD2 matching 13 bases. With V trimmed by 4 bases and J by 0 bases, 8 bases remained unmatched. CDR3 size: 18 residues. Per the germline V gene, CDR1 is SGHDN and CDR2 is FVKESK. The CDR3 region is CASSPPGTSGTYQETQYF. In DNA, the CDR3 is TGTGCCAGCAGCCCCCCCGGGACTAGCGGGACGTACCAAGAGACCCAGTACTTC.

Comment on this clone: Other nucleotide sequences in the sample specify the same CDR3. J is TRBJ1-2 and V is TRBV27; TRBD1 aligns across 7 bases. Germline V gives CDR1 MNHEY, CDR2 SMNVEV (reference sequence). Trimming at V came to 5 bases and at J to 4 bases, leaving 4 bases not matched to a gene. The CDR3 is made up of 13 amino acids. The CDR3 protein is CASSLGTAYGYTF. The CDR3 nucleotides are TGTGCCAGCAGTCTAGGGACAGCCTATGGCTACACCTTC.